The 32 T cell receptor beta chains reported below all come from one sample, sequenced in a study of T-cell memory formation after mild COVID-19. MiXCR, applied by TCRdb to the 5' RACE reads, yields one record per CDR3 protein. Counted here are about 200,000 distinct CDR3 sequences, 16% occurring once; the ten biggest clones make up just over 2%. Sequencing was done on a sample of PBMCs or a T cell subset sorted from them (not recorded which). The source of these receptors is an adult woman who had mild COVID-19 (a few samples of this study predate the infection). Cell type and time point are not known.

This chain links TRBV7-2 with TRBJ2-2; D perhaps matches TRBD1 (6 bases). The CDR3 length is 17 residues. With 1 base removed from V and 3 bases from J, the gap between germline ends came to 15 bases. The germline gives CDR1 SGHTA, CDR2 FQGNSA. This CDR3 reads CASSLVGQPGDTGELFF. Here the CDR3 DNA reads TGTGCCAGCAGCTTAGTTGGACAGCCTGGGGACACCGGGGAGCTGTTTTTT.

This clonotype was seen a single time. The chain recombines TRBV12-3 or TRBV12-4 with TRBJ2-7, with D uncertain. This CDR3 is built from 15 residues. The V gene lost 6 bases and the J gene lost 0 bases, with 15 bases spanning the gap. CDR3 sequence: CASSQDARSSYEQYF. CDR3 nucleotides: TGTGCCAGCAGCCAGGACGCTAGGAGCTCCTACGAGCAGTACTTC.

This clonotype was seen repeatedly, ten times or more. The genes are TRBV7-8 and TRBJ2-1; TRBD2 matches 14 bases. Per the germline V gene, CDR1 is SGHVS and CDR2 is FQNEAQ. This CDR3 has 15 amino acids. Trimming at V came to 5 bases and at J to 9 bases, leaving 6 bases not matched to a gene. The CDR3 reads CASSLGLAGVVEQFF. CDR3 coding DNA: TGTGCCAGCAGCCTGGGACTAGCGGGAGTCGTTGAGCAGTTCTTC. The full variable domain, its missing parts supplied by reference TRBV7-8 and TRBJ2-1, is GAGVSQSPRYKVAKRGQDVALRCDPISGHVSLFWYQQALGQGPEFLTYFQNEAQLDKSGLPSDRFFAERPEGSVSTLKIQRTQQEDSAVYLCASSLGLAGVVEQFFGPGTRLTVL.

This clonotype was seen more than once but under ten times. This CDR3 is CSVAMDTEAFF. The CDR3 region has the DNA TGCAGCGTTGCAATGGACACTGAAGCTTTCTTT. The J gene is TRBJ1-1, the V gene TRBV29-1; D call uncertain. The CDR3 is made up of 11 amino acids. V was trimmed by 4 bases and J by 3 bases, leaving 6 bases between them. The germline V gene has CDR1 SQVTM and CDR2 ANQGSEA.

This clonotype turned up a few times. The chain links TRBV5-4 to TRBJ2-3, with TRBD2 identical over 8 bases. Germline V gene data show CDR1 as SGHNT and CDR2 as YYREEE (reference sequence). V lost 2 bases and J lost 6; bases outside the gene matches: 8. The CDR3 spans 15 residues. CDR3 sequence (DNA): TGTGCCAGCAGCTTCCGGCGGGGGGAGTCGGATACGCAGTATTTT. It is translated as CASSFRRGESDTQYF.

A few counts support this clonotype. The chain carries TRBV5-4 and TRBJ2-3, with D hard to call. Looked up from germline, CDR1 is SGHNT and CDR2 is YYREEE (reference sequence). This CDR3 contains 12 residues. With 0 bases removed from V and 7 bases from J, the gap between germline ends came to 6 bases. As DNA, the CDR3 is TGTGCCAGCAGCTTGGCCCCGAATACGCAGTATTTT. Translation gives CASSLAPNTQYF.

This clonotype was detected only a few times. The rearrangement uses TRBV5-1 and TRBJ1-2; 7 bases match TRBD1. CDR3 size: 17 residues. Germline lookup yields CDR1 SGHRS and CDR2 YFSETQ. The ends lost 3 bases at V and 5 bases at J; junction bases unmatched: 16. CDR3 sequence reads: CASSSGGQAVPGYGYTF. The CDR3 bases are TGCGCCAGCAGCTCGGGCGGACAGGCGGTCCCAGGATATGGCTACACCTTC. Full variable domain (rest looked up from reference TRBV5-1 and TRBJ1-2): KAGVTQTPRYLIKTRGQQVTLSCSPISGHRSVSWYQQTPGQGLQFLFEYFSETQRNKGNFPGRFSGRQFSNSRSEMNVSTLELGDSALYLCASSSGGQAVPGYGYTFGSGTRLTVV.

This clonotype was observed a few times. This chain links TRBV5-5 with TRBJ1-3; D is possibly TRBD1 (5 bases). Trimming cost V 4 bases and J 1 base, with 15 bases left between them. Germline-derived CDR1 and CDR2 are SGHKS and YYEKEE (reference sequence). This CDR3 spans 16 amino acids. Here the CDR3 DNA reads TGTGCCAGCAGCGGAAGACGACAGCAATCTGGAAACACCATATATTTT. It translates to CASSGRRQQSGNTIYF.

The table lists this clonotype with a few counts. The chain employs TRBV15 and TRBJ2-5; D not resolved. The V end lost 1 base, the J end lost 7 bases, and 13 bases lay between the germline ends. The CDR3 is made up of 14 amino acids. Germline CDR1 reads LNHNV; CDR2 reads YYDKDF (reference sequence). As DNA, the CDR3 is TGTGCCACCAGCAGAGGTCACGGCCCCGCGACCCAGTACTTC. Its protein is CATSRGHGPATQYF.

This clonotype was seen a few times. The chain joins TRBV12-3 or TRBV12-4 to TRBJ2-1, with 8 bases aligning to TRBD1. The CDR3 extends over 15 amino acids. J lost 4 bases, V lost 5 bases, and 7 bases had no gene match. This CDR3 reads CASSRGTGFYNEQFF. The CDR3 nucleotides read TGTGCCAGCAGTAGAGGGACAGGTTTTTACAATGAGCAGTTCTTC.

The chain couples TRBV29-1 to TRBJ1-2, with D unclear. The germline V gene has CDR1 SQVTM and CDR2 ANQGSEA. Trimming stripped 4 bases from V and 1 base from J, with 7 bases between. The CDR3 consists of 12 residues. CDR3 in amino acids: CSVGQRNYGYTF. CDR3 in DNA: TGCAGCGTTGGCCAGCGTAACTATGGCTACACCTTC.

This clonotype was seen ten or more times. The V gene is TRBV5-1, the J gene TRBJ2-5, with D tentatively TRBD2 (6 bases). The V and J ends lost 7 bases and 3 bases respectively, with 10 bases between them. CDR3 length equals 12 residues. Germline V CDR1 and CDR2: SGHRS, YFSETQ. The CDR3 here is CASGGVKETQYF. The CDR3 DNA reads TGCGCCAGCGGCGGGGTAAAAGAGACCCAGTACTTC.

DNA of the CDR3: TGCAGCGTTGAAAGGCGAAGTTCCACCGGCTCCTACGAGCAGTACTTC. It is translated as CSVERRSSTGSYEQYF. V is TRBV29-1 and J is TRBJ2-7; D not resolved. Germline CDR1 and CDR2: SQVTM and ANQGSEA. Between the trimmed V and J ends, which lost 2 bases and 0 bases, there was a span of 17 bases. The CDR3 totals 16 residues.

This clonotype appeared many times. The CDR3 loop reads CASSQQELGEAFF. In DNA, the CDR3 is TGTGCCAGCAGTCAACAGGAATTGGGTGAAGCTTTCTTT. The V call is TRBV27, the J call TRBJ1-1; D might be TRBD1 (5 bases). The ends were cut back, 5 bases at V and 7 bases at J, with 14 bases in the middle. The CDR3 has 13 amino acids. Germline V gene data show CDR1 as MNHEY and CDR2 as SMNVEV (reference sequence).

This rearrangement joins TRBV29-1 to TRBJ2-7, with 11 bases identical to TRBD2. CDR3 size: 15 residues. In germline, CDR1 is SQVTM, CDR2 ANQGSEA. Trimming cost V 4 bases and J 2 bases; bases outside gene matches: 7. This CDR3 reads CSVVVGLAAAYEQYF. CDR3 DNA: TGCAGCGTTGTGGTGGGACTAGCGGCAGCCTACGAGCAGTACTTC.

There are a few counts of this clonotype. As DNA, the CDR3 is TGTGCCTGGAGACAAACAGTAACAGATACGCAGTATTTT. Its protein is CAWRQTVTDTQYF. The chain combines TRBV30 with TRBJ2-3; D ambiguous. Germline CDR1 GTSNPN, CDR2 SVGIG (reference sequence). The V and J ends lost 3 bases and 3 bases respectively, with 10 bases between them. The length of the CDR3 is 13 residues.

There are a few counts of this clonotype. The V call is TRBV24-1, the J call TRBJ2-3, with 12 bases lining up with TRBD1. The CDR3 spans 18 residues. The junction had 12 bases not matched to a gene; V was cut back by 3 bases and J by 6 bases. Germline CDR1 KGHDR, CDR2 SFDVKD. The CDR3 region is CATSDRRPGQGARDTQYF. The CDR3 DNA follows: TGTGCCACCAGTGATCGGAGGCCGGGACAGGGGGCGAGGGATACGCAGTATTTT.

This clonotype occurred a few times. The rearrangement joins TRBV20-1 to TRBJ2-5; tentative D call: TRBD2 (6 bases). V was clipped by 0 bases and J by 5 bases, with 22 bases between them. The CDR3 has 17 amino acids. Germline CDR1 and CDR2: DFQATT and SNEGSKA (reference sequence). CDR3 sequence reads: CSARDRWRSALAETQYF. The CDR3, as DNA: TGCAGTGCTAGAGACCGGTGGAGGTCAGCCCTAGCGGAGACCCAGTACTTC.

CDR3 sequence reads: CASSLVKGAWGYGYTF. DNA for the CDR3: TGTGCCAGCAGCTTAGTGAAGGGGGCCTGGGGATATGGCTACACCTTC. The chain is built from TRBV7-2 and TRBJ1-2, with 7 nucleotides matching TRBD1. V gave up 1 base and J gave up 5 bases; unmatched junction bases: 10. The CDR3 runs to 16 residues. Germline lookup yields CDR1 SGHTA and CDR2 FQGNSA.

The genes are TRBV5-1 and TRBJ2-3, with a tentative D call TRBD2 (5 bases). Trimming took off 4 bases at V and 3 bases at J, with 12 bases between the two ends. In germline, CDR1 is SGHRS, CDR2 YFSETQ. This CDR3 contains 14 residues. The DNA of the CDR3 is TGCGCCAGCAGCGAACGGGGAGATACAGATACGCAGTATTTT. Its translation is CASSERGDTDTQYF.

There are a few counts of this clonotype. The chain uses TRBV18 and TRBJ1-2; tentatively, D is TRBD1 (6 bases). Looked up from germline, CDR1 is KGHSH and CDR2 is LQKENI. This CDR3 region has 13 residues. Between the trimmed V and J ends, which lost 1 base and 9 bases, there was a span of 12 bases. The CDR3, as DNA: TGTGCCAGCTCACCACAACAGGGCGAAAGCTACACCTTC. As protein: CASSPQQGESYTF.

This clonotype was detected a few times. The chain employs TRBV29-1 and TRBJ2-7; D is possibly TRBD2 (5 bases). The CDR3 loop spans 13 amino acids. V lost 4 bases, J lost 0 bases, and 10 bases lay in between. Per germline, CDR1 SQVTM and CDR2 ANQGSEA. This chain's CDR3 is CSVVEDHSYEQYF. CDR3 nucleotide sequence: TGCAGCGTTGTGGAGGACCACTCCTACGAGCAGTACTTC.

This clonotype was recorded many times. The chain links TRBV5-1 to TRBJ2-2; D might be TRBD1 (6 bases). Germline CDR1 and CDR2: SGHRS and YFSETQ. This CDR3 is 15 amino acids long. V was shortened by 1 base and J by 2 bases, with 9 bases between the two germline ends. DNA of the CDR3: TGCGCCAGCAGCTTGCGGACAGATAACACCGGGGAGCTGTTTTTT. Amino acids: CASSLRTDNTGELFF.

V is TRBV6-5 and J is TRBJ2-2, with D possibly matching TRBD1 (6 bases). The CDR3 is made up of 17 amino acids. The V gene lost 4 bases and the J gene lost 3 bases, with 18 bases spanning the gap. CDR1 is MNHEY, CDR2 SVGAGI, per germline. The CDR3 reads CASSLSNRALDTGELFF. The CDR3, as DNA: TGTGCCAGCAGTTTATCAAACAGGGCTTTGGACACCGGGGAGCTGTTTTTT.

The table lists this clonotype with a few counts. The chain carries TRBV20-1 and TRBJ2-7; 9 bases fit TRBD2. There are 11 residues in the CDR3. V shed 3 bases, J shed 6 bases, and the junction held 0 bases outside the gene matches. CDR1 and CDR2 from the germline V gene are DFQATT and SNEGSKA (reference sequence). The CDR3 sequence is CSARTSGEQYF. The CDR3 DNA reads TGCAGTGCTAGGACTAGCGGCGAGCAGTACTTC.

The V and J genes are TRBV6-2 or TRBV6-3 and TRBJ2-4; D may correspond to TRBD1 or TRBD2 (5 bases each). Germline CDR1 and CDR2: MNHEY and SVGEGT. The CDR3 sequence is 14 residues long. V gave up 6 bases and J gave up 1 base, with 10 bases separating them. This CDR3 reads CASRQEVAKNIQYF. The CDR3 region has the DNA TGTGCCAGCAGACAGGAGGTGGCCAAAAACATTCAGTACTTC.

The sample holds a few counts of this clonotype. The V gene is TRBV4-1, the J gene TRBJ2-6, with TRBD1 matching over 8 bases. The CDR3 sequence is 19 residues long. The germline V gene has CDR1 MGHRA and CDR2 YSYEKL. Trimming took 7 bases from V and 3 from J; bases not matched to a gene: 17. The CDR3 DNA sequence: TGCGCCAGCACCCTTCCACCTGGACAGGGTAATCTTGGGGCCAACGTCCTGACTTTC. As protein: CASTLPPGQGNLGANVLTF.

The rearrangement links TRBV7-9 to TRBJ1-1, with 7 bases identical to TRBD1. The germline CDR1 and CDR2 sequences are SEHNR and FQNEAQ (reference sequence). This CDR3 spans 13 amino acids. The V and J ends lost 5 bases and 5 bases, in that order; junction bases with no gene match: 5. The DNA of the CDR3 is TGTGCCAGCAGCAGCCAGACAGGGACTGAAGCTTTCTTT. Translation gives CASSSQTGTEAFF.

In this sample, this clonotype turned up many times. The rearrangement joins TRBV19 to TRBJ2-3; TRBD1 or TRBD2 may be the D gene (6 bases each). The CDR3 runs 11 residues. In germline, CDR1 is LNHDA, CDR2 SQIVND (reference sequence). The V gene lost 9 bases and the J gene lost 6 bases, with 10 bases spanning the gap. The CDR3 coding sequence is TGTGCCAGCGGAGGGGGTGATACGCAGTATTTT. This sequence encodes CASGGGDTQYF.

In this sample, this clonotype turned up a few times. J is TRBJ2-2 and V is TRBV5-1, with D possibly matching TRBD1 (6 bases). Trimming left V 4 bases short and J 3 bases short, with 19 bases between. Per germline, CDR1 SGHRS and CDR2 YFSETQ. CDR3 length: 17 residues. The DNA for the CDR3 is TGCGCCAGCAGCCTCGGACAGACGCTAACGGACACCGGGGAGCTGTTTTTT. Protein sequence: CASSLGQTLTDTGELFF.

The CDR3, as DNA: TGTGCCAGCTCACCACCGGAGTCCCGGAACACTGAAGCTTTCTTT. Amino acids: CASSPPESRNTEAFF. This rearrangement joins TRBV18 to TRBJ1-1, with no clear D. The CDR3 extends over 15 amino acids. V lost 0 bases, J lost 1 base, and 9 bases lay in between. The V gene's germline CDR1 is KGHSH and CDR2 LQKENI.

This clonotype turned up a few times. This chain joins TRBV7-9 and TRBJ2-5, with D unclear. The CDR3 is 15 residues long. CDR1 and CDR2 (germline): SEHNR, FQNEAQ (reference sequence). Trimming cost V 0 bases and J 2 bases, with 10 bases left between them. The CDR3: CASSLAPAWQETQYF. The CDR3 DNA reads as TGTGCCAGCAGCTTAGCGCCGGCGTGGCAAGAGACCCAGTACTTC.